The 19 T cell receptor beta chains presented below share a single source sample, sequenced in a study of cytotoxic CD8 clonotypes in ibrutinib-treated CLL. The method was immunoSEQ multiplex PCR; TCRdb's version includes in-frame clones alone and lacks a portion of them. The sample lists about 200,000 clones, 60% to 80% occurring once. The material was PBMCs, obtained after 12 months of ibrutinib treatment. These receptors were taken from a human donor with chronic lymphocytic leukemia.

This chain connects TRBV4-1 to TRBJ2-3, with TRBD2 as a possible D gene (6 bases). Germline V gives CDR1 MGHRA, CDR2 YSYEKL. Trimming cost V 4 bases and J 8 bases, with 19 bases left between them. This CDR3 comprises 15 residues. Written as DNA, the CDR3 is TGCGCCAGCAGCCCTCCCGGGGGACCCCAGATTACGCAGTATTTT. It is translated as CASSPPGGPQITQYF.

The V and J genes are TRBV7-9 and TRBJ2-1, with 8 positions matching TRBD1. CDR3 length: 16 residues. After removal of 0 bases from V and 2 bases from J, the junction contained 3 bases not matched to a gene. Germline CDR1 and CDR2: SEHNR and FQNEAQ (reference sequence). The DNA for the CDR3 is TGTGCCAGCAGCTTAGCACAGGGGGATACCTACAATGAGCAGTTCTTC. As protein: CASSLAQGDTYNEQFF.

The rearrangement joins TRBV15 to TRBJ1-6, with D perhaps TRBD1 (5 bases). Between the trimmed V and J ends, which lost 5 bases and 9 bases, there was a span of 20 bases. This CDR3 spans 16 amino acids. Germline values: CDR1 LNHNV, CDR2 YYDKDF (reference sequence). The CDR3 loop reads CATSRVLQARSSPLHF. In DNA form, the CDR3 reads TGTGCCACCAGCCGGGTTTTACAGGCGAGGAGTTCACCCCTCCACTTT. The full variable domain, completed using reference TRBV15 and TRBJ1-6, is DAMVIQNPRYQVTQFGKPVTLSCSQTLNHNVMYWYQQKSSQAPKLLFHYYDKDFNNEADTPDNFQSRRPNTSFCFLDIRSPGLGDTAMYLCATSRVLQARSSPLHFGNGTRLTVT.

Regarding this clone: This specimen includes other DNA sequences encoding the same CDR3. The J gene is TRBJ1-4, the V gene TRBV25-1, with a tentative D call TRBD1 (5 bases). The ends were cut back, 4 bases at V and 7 bases at J, with 10 bases in the middle. Germline V gene lookup returns CDR1 MGHDK and CDR2 SYGVNS. The CDR3 contains 13 residues. The CDR3 is CASSGQGGEKLFF. The DNA of the CDR3 is TGTGCCAGCAGTGGGCAGGGCGGTGAAAAACTGTTTTTT.

The V gene is TRBV5-1, the J gene TRBJ2-2, with a weak D call TRBD2 (6 bases). The CDR3 covers 14 residues. Trimming cost V 2 bases and J 5 bases, with 10 bases left between them. In germline, CDR1 is SGHRS, CDR2 YFSETQ. The CDR3 here is CASSFRRVTGELFF. The CDR3 DNA reads as TGCGCCAGCAGCTTTCGGAGGGTGACCGGGGAGCTGTTTTTT.

The chain uses TRBV7-8 and TRBJ2-5; 7 positions match TRBD1. The trim removed 5 bases at V and 5 bases at J, leaving 5 bases unmatched. CDR3 size: 13 residues. Germline V gene data show CDR1 as SGHVS and CDR2 as FQNEAQ. As DNA, the CDR3 is TGTGCCAGCAGCCACAGGGGATTGGAGACCCAGTACTTC. Its protein is CASSHRGLETQYF. Drawing the rest from reference TRBV7-8 and TRBJ2-5, the complete variable domain is GAGVSQSPRYKVAKRGQDVALRCDPISGHVSLFWYQQALGQGPEFLTYFQNEAQLDKSGLPSDRFFAERPEGSVSTLKIQRTQQEDSAVYLCASSHRGLETQYFGPGTRLLVL.

This rearrangement joins TRBV19 to TRBJ2-3; unclear D gene. The CDR3 runs 15 residues. V was cut by 3 bases and J by 6 bases, with 16 bases left in between. Germline lookup yields CDR1 LNHDA and CDR2 SQIVND (reference sequence). In DNA form, the CDR3 reads TGTGCCAGTAGTATGCTAGGGTATGTGTCGGATACGCAGTATTTT. It codes for CASSMLGYVSDTQYF. Full variable domain (outside the CDR3, taken from reference TRBV19 and TRBJ2-3): DGGITQSPKYLFRKEGQNVTLSCEQNLNHDAMYWYRQDPGQGLRLIYYSQIVNDFQKGDIAEGYSVSREKKESFPLTVTSAQKNPTAFYLCASSMLGYVSDTQYFGPGTRLTVL.

This clone was observed once. The CDR3 loop is CASSLTGENIQYF. CDR3 nucleotides: TGTGCCAGCAGCTTAACAGGGGAGAACATTCAGTACTTC. This sequence joins TRBV7-3 and TRBJ2-4, with D possibly called TRBD1 or TRBD2 (5 bases each). The CDR3 has 13 residues. CDR1 and CDR2 from the germline V gene are SGHTA and FQGTGA. V was clipped by 0 bases and J by 7 bases, with 7 bases between them. Using reference TRBV7-3 and TRBJ2-4 for the parts outside the CDR3, the full variable domain is GAGVSQTPSNKVTEKGKYVELRCDPISGHTALYWYRQSLGQGPEFLIYFQGTGAADDSGLPNDRFFAVRPEGSVSTLKIQRTERGDSAVYLCASSLTGENIQYFGAGTRLSVL.

The chain recombines TRBV7-2 with TRBJ1-2, with no clear D. This CDR3 has 15 residues. The V gene lost 1 base and the J gene lost 0 bases, with 9 bases spanning the gap. Germline CDR1 reads SGHTA; CDR2 reads FQGNSA. The CDR3: CASSLDWAANYGYTF. DNA of the CDR3: TGTGCCAGCAGCTTAGATTGGGCAGCTAACTATGGCTACACCTTC.

The chain uses TRBV10-2 and TRBJ2-1, with 8 bases that match TRBD2. Unmatched junction bases numbered 12, after V lost 9 bases and J lost 8 bases. The CDR3 is 14 residues long. Germline V CDR1 and CDR2: WSHSY, SAAADI. CDR3 coding DNA: TGCGCCAGTGGTTTTGCGGGAGGCTGGGATGAGCAGTTCTTC. Residues: CASGFAGGWDEQFF.

The gene calls are TRBV11-2 and TRBJ1-5; D remains unclear. Trimming stripped 2 bases from V and 0 bases from J, with 11 bases between. The CDR3 length is 16 residues. In germline, CDR1 is SGHAT, CDR2 FQNNGV. This chain's CDR3 is CASSLFRSYSNQPQHF. The CDR3 DNA follows: TGTGCCAGCAGCTTATTTCGGTCTTATAGCAATCAGCCCCAGCATTTT.

The rearrangement links TRBV4-2 to TRBJ2-2; D might be TRBD1 or TRBD2, each matching 6 bases. V was clipped by 0 bases and J by 7 bases, with 18 bases between them. This CDR3 spans 17 amino acids. Germline CDR1 LGHNA, CDR2 YNFKEQ. CDR3 in amino acids: CASSQEGLERGIGELFF. CDR3 nucleotides: TGTGCCAGCAGCCAAGAGGGACTGGAAAGGGGGATCGGGGAGCTGTTTTTT.

This clone was seen only once. The rearrangement links TRBV30 to TRBJ1-3; D is undetermined. CDR3 length equals 13 residues. The V and J ends lost 1 base and 4 bases respectively, with 8 bases between them. Germline loops: CDR1 GTSNPN, CDR2 SVGIG (reference sequence). CDR3 sequence reads: CAWSEGIGNTIYF. CDR3 in DNA: TGTGCCTGGAGTGAGGGTATCGGAAACACCATATATTTT.

As for this clone: The same CDR3 also results from other DNA sequences found in this sample. In nucleotides, the CDR3 is TGTGCCAGCAGCTATACTTCCTACGAGCAGTACTTC. Translated, it gives CASSYTSYEQYF. The chain is built from TRBV2 and TRBJ2-7; D ambiguous. V was pared by 6 bases and J by 1 base, with 7 bases between. This CDR3 has 12 amino acids. CDR1 is SNHLY and CDR2 is FYNNEI in the germline V gene.

The V gene is TRBV13, the J gene TRBJ1-2; D not certain. The germline V and J ends were trimmed by 2 bases and 4 bases, with 14 bases remaining between them. Per germline, CDR1 PRHDT and CDR2 FYEKMQ (reference sequence). The length of the CDR3 is 15 residues. The CDR3 DNA sequence: TGTGCCAGCAGCTTATTTAGCGGGGTCGGCTATGGCTACACCTTC. This sequence encodes CASSLFSGVGYGYTF.

This sequence joins TRBV6-5 and TRBJ1-3; D ambiguous. This CDR3 spans 12 amino acids. Germline values: CDR1 MNHEY, CDR2 SVGAGI. The V gene lost 8 bases and the J gene lost 0 bases, with 5 bases spanning the gap. This chain's CDR3 is CASGYSGNTIYF. DNA for the CDR3: TGTGCCAGCGGCTACTCTGGAAACACCATATATTTT.

The rearrangement links TRBV14 to TRBJ2-3, with D unresolved. Germline assignment: CDR1 SGHDN and CDR2 FVKESK. The length of the CDR3 is 12 residues. The V end lost 3 bases, the J end lost 8 bases, and 9 bases lay between the germline ends. The CDR3 nucleotides read TGTGCCAGCAGCCAGGCTAGTTCTACGCAGTATTTT. Residues: CASSQASSTQYF.

The V call is TRBV4-1, the J call TRBJ2-5; D possibly corresponds to TRBD2 (7 bases). V shed 4 bases and J shed 5 bases, with 20 bases lying between them. This CDR3 is built from 16 residues. The germline V gene encodes CDR1 MGHRA and CDR2 YSYEKL. CDR3 region: CASSRGGAGAWETQYF. The CDR3 nucleotides are TGCGCCAGCAGCCGAGGGGGGGCCGGTGCCTGGGAGACCCAGTACTTC.

The V and J genes are TRBV6-1 and TRBJ1-1; TRBD1 matches at 8 bases. The J segment lost 5 bases and the V segment lost 6 bases, leaving 11 bases of the junction unmatched. The CDR3 loop spans 15 amino acids. CDR1 is MNHNS, CDR2 SASEGT, per germline. DNA for the CDR3: TGTGCCAGCAGGCTAGGACAGGGTGGAAGGACTGAAGCTTTCTTT. It encodes CASRLGQGGRTEAFF.